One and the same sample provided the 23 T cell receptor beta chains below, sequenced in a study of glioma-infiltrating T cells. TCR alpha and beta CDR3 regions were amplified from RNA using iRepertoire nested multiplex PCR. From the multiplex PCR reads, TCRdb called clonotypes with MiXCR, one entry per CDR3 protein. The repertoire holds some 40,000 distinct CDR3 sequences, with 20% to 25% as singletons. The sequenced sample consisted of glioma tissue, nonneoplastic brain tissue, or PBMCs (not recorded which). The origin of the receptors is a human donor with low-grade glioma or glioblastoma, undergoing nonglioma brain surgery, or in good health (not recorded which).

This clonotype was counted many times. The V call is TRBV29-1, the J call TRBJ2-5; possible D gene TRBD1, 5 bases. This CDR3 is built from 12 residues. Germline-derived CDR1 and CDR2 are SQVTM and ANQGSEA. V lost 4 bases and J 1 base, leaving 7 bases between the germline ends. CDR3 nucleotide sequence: TGCAGCGTTGCCAGGGCCCAAGAGACCCAGTACTTC. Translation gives CSVARAQETQYF. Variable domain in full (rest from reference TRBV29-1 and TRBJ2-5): SAVISQKPSRDICQRGTSLTIQCQVDSQVTMMFWYRQQPGQSLTLIATANQGSEATYESGFVIDKFPISRPNLTFSTLTVSNMSPEDSSIYLCSVARAQETQYFGPGTRLLVL.

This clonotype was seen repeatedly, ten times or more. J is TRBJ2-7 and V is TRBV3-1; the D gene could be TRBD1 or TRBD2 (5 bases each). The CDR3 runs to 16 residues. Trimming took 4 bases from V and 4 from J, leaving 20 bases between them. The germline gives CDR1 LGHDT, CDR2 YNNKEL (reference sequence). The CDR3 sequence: CASSPSSGTQYYEQYF. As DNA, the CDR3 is TGTGCCAGCAGCCCGAGCAGTGGGACGCAGTATTACGAGCAGTACTTC.

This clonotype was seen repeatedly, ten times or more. CDR3 DNA sequence: TGCAGTGCTAGTAAGGTAGCGGGGTCCGAAACAGATACGCAGTATTTT. As protein: CSASKVAGSETDTQYF. The chain is built from TRBV20-1 and TRBJ2-3; TRBD2 matches 8 bases. Germline V gene lookup returns CDR1 DFQATT and CDR2 SNEGSKA (reference sequence). V trimming: 3 bases; J trimming: 3 bases; junction bases outside the gene matches: 11. The CDR3 loop spans 16 amino acids.

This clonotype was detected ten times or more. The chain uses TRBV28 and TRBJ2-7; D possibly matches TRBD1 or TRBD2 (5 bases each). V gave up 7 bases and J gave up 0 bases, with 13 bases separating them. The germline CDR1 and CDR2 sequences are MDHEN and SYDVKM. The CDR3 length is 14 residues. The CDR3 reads CASTLGTASYEQYF. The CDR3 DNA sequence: TGTGCCAGCACCCTGGGGACGGCCTCCTACGAGCAGTACTTC.

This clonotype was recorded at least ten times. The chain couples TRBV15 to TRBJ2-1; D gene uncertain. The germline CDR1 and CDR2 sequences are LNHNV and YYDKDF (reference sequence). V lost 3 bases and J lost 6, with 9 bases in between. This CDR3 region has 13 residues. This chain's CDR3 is CATSSASGNEQFF. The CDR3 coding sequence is TGTGCCACCAGCAGTGCCTCTGGCAATGAGCAGTTCTTC.

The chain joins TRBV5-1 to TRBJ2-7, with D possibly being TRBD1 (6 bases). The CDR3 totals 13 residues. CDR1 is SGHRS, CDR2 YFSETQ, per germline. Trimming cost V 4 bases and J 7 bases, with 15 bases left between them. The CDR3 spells CASSEGDLGEQYV. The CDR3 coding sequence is TGCGCCAGCAGCGAGGGGGATCTGGGAGAGCAGTACGTC.

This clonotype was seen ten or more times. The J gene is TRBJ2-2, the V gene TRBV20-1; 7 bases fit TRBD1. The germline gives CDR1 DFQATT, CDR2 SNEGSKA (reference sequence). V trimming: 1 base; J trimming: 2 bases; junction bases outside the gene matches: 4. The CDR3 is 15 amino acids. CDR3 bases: TGCAGTGCTAGAGCCGGACAGGCTAACACCGGGGAGCTGTTTTTT. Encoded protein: CSARAGQANTGELFF.

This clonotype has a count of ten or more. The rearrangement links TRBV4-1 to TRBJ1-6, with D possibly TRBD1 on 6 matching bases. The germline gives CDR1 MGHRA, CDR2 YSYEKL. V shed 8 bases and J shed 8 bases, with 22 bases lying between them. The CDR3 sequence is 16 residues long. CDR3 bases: TGCGCCAGCCGTGGGGGGGGGCGTATGGAGGATTCACCCCTCCACTTT. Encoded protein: CASRGGGRMEDSPLHF.

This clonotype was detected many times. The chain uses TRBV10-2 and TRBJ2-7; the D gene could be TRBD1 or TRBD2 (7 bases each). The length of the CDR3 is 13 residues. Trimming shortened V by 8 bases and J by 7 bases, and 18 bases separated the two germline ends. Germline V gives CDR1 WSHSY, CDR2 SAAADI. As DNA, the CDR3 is TGCGCCAGCGGGGGGGACAGACAAATAGAGCAGTACGTC. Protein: CASGGDRQIEQYV.

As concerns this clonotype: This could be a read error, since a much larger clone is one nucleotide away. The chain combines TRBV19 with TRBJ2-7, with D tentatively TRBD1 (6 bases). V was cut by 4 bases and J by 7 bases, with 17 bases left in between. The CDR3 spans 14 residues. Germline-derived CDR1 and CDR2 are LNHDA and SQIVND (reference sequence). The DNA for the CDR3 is TGTGCCAGTAGTAAGACGGGACACCACAATGAGCAGTACTTC. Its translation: CASSKTGHHNEQYF.

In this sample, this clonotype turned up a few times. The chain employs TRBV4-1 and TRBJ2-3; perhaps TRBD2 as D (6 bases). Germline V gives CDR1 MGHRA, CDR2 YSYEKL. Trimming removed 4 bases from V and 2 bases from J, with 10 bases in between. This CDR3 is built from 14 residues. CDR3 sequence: CASSRGANTDTQYF. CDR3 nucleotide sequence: TGCGCCAGCAGCCGCGGGGCGAACACAGATACGCAGTATTTT.

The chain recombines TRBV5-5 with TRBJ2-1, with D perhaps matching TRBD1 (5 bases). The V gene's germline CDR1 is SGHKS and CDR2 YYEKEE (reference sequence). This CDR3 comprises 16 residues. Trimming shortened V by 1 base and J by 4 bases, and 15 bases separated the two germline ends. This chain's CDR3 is CASSLFNRREYNEQFF. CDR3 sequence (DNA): TGTGCCAGCAGCTTGTTTAATCGCAGGGAATACAATGAGCAGTTCTTC.

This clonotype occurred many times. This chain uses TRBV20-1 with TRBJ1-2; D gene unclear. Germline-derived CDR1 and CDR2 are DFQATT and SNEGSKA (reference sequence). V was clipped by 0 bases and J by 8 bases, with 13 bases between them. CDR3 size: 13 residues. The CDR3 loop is CSARDAGALGYTF. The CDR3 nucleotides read TGCAGTGCTAGAGATGCGGGTGCGTTGGGCTACACCTTC.

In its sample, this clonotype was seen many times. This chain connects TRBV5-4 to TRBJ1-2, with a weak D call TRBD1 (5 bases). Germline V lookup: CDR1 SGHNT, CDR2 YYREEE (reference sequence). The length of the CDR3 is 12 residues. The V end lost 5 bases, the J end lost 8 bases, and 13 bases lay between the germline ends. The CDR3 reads CASSKRGDGYTF. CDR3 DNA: TGTGCCAGCAGTAAAAGGGGCGACGGCTACACCTTC.

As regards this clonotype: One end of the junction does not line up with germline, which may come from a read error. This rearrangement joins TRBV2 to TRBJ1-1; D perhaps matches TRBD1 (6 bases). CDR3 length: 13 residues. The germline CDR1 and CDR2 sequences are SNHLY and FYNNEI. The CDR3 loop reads CASSGGINTEAFF. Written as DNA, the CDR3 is TGTGCTAGCAGTGGGGGCATAAACACTGAAGCTTTCTTT.

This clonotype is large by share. The CDR3 sequence is CASSPQGNTEAFF. The CDR3 coding sequence is TGTGCCAGCAGTCCGCAGGGGAACACTGAAGCTTTCTTT. The rearrangement links TRBV27 to TRBJ1-1, with TRBD1 as a possible D gene (5 bases). Germline CDR1 is MNHEY and CDR2 is SMNVEV (reference sequence). The V and J ends lost 5 bases and 1 base respectively, with 8 bases between them. There are 13 residues in the CDR3.

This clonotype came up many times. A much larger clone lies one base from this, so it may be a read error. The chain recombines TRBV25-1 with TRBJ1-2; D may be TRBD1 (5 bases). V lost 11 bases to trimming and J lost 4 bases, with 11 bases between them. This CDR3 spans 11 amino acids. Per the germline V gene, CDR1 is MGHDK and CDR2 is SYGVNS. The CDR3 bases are TGTGCCGGTAAGCAGGGCTATGGCTACACCTTC. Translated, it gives CAGKQGYGYTF.

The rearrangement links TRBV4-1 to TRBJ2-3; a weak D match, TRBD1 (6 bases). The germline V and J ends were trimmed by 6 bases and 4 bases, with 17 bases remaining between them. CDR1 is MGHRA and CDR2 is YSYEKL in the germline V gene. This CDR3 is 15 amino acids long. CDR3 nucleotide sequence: TGCGCCAGCAGGAGCGCTAGCAGGGGCGCAGATACGCAGTATTTT. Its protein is CASRSASRGADTQYF.

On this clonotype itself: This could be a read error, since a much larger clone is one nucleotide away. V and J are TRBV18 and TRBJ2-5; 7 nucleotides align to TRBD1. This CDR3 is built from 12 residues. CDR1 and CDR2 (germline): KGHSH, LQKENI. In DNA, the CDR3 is TGTACCAGCTCACCAGGGGGAGAGACCCAGTACTTC. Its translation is CTSSPGGETQYF.

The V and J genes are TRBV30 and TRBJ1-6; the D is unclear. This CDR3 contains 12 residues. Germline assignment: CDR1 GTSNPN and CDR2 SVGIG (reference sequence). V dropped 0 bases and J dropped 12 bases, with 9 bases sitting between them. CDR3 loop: CAWSVQPLPLHF. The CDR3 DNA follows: TGTGCCTGGAGTGTGCAGCCTTTACCCCTCCACTTT.

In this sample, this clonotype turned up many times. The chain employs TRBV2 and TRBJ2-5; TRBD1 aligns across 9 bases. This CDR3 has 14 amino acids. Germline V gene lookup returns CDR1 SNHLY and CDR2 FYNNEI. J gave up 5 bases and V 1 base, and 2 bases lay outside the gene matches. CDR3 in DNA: TGTGCCAGCAGTGAAGGACAGGGGGTGGAGACCCAGTACTTC. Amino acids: CASSEGQGVETQYF. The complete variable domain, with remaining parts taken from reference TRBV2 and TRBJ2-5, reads EPEVTQTPSHQVTQMGQEVILRCVPISNHLYFYWYRQILGQKVEFLVSFYNNEISEKSEIFDDQFSVERPDGSNFTLKIRSTKLEDSAMYFCASSEGQGVETQYFGPGTRLLVL.

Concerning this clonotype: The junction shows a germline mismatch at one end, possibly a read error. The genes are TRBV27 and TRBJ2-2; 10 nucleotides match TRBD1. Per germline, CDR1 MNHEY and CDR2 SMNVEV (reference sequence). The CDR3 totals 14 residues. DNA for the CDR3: TGTGCCATCAGACAGGGGGCCCAAACCGGGGGGCTGTTTTTT. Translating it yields CAIRQGAQTGGLFF.

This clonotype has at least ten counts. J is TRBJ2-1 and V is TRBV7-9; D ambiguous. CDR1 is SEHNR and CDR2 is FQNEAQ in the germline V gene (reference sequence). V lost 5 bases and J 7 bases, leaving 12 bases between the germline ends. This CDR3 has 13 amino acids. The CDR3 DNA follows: TGTGCCAGCAGCCCACCAGACAAGAATGAGCAGTTCTTC. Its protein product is CASSPPDKNEQFF.